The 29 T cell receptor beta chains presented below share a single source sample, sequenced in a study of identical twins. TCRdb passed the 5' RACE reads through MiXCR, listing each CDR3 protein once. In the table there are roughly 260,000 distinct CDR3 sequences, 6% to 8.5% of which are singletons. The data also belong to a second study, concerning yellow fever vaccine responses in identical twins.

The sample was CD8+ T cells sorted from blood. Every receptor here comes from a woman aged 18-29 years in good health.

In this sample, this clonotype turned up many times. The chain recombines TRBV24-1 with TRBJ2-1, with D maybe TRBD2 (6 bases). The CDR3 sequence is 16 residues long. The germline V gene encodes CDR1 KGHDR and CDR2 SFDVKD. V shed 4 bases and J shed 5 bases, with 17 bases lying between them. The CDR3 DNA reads TGTGCCACCAGTGACCGGGACTCCAACCTACACAATGAGCAGTTCTTC. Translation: CATSDRDSNLHNEQFF.

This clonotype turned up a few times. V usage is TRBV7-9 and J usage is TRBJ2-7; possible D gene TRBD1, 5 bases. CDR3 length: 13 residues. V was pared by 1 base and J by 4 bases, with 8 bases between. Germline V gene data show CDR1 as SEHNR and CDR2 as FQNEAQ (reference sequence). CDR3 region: CASSLEAGYEQYV. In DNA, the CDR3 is TGTGCCAGCAGCTTAGAGGCAGGGTACGAGCAGTACGTC.

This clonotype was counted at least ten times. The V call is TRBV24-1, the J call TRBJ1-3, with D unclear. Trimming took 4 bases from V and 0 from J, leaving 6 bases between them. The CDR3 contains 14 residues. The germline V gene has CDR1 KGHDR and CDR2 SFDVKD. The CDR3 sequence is CATSDPTSGNTIYF. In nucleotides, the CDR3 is TGTGCCACCAGTGACCCGACCTCTGGAAACACCATATATTTT.

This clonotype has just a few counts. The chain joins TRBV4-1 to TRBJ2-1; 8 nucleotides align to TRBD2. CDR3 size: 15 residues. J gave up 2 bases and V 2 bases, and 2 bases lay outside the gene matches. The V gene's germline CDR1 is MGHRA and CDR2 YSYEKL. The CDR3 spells CASSQSSGPYNEQFF. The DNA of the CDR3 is TGCGCCAGCAGCCAATCTAGCGGGCCCTACAATGAGCAGTTCTTC.

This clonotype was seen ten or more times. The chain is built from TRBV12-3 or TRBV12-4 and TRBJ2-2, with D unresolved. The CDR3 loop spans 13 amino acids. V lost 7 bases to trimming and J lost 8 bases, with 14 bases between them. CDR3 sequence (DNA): TGTGCCAGCACCAAACCCCCGGGTGGGGAGCTGTTTTTT. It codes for CASTKPPGGELFF.

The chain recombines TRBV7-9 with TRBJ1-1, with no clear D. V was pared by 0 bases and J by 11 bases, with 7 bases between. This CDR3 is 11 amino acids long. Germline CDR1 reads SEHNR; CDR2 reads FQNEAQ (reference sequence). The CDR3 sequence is CASSLAMGAFF. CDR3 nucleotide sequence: TGTGCCAGCAGCTTAGCTATGGGGGCTTTCTTT.

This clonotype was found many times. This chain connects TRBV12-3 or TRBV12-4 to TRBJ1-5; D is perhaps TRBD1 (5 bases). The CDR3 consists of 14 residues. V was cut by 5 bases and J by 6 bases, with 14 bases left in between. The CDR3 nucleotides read TGTGCCAGCAGTCTTGGGGCAGGAGTTCAGCCCCAGCATTTT. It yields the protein CASSLGAGVQPQHF.

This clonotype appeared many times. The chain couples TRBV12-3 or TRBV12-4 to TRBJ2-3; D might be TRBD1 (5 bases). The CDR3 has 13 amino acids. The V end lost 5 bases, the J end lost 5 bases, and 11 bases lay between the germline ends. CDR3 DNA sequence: TGTGCCAGCAGTCTCCAGGGATTAGATACGCAGTATTTT. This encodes CASSLQGLDTQYF.

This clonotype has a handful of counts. This CDR3 reads CASSLSGTSGSMNEQFF. The CDR3 nucleotides are TGTGCCAGCAGTCTAAGCGGGACTAGCGGGAGTATGAATGAGCAGTTCTTC. J is TRBJ2-1 and V is TRBV12-3 or TRBV12-4, with 14 bases aligning to TRBD2. CDR3 length: 17 amino acids. Trimming removed 5 bases from V and 7 bases from J; junction bases left unmatched: 10.

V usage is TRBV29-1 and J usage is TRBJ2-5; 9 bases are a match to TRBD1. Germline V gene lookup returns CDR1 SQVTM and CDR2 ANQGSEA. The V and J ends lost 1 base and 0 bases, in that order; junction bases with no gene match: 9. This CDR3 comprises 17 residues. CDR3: CSVEARRQGDNQETQYF. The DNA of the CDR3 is TGCAGCGTTGAAGCCCGCCGACAGGGGGATAACCAAGAGACCCAGTACTTC.

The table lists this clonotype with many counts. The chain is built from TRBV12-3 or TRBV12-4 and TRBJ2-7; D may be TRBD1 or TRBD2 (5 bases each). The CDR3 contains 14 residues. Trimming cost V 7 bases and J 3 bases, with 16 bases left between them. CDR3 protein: CASTPGTSVYEQYF. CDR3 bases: TGTGCCAGCACCCCTGGGACGTCAGTCTACGAGCAGTACTTC.

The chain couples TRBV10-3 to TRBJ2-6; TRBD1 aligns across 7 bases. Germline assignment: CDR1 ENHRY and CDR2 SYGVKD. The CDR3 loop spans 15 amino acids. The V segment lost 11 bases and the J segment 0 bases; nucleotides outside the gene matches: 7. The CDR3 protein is CAARDSDSGANVLTF. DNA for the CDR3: TGTGCCGCCCGGGACAGCGACTCTGGGGCCAACGTCCTGACTTTC.

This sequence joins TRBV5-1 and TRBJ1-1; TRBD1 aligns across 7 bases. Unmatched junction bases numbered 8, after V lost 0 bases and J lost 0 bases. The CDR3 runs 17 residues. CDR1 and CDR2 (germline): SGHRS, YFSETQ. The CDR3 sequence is CASSLEPGGAMNTEAFF. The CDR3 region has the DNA TGCGCCAGCAGCTTGGAGCCAGGGGGTGCCATGAACACTGAAGCTTTCTTT.

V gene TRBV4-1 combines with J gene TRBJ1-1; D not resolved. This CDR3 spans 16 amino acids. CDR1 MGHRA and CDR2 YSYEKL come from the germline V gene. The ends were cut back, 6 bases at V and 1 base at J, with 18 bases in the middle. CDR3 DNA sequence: TGCGCCAGCAGACATGGGGTTCGTGGCGGGAACACTGAAGCTTTCTTT. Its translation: CASRHGVRGGNTEAFF.

CDR3 nucleotides: TGTGCCGCGGGTGGGGAAGGCTACGAGCAGTACTTC. Translating it yields CAAGGEGYEQYF. The V call is TRBV6-5, the J call TRBJ2-7; D might be TRBD2 (5 bases). Trimming shortened V by 11 bases and J by 3 bases, and 14 bases separated the two germline ends. Per germline, CDR1 MNHEY and CDR2 SVGAGI. This CDR3 contains 12 residues.

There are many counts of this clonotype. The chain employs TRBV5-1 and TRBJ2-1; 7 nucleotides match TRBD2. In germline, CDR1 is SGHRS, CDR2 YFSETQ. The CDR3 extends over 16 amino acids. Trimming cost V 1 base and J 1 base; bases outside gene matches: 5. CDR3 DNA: TGCGCCAGCAGCTTGACTTCTAGCGGATCCTACAATGAGCAGTTCTTC. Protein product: CASSLTSSGSYNEQFF.

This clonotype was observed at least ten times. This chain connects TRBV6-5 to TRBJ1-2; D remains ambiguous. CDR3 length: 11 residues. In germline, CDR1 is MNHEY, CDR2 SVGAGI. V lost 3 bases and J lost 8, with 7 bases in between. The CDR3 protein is CASSYGSGYTF. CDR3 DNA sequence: TGTGCCAGCAGTTATGGGTCCGGCTACACCTTC.

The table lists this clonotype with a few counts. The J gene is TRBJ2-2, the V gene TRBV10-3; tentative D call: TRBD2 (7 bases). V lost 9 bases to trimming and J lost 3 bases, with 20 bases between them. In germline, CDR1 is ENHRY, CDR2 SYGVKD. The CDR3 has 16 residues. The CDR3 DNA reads TGTGCCATTCGTCGGGGGAGGCGGGGGCACACCGGGGAGCTGTTTTTT. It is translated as CAIRRGRRGHTGELFF.

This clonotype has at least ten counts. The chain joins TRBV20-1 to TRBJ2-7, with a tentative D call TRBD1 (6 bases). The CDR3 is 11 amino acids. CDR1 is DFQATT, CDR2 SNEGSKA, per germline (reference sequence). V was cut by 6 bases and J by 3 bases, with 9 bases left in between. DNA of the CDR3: TGCAGTGCCAGCAGGGGCTACGAGCAGTACGTC. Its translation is CSASRGYEQYV.

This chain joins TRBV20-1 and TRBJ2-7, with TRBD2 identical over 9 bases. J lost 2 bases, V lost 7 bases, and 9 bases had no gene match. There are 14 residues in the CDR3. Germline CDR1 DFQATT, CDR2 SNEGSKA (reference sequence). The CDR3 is CSVLNSGRAYEQYV. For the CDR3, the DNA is TGCAGTGTACTAAATAGCGGGAGAGCCTACGAGCAGTACGTC.

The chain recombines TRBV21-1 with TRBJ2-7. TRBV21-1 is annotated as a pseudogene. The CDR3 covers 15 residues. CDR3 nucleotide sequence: TGTGCCAGCAGCATAAAGGGATCGGTTTCCTACGAGCAGTACGTC. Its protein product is CASSIKGSVSYEQYV.

DNA for the CDR3: TGTGCCACGGGGGTTGGCCTGAGTACCGGGGAGCTGTTTTTT. Encoded protein: CATGVGLSTGELFF. The chain has TRBV24-1 and TRBJ2-2, with D perhaps matching TRBD1 or TRBD2 (5 bases each). V lost 10 bases and J lost 5, with 16 bases in between. The CDR3 is made up of 14 amino acids. Germline V gives CDR1 KGHDR, CDR2 SFDVKD.

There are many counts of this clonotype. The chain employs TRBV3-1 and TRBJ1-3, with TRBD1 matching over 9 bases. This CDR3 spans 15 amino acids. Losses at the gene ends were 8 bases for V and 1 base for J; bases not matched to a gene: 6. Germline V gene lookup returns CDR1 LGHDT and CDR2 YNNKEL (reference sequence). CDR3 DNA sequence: TGTGCCAGCTGGGACAGGGATGGGTCTGGAAACACCATATATTTT. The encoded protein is CASWDRDGSGNTIYF.

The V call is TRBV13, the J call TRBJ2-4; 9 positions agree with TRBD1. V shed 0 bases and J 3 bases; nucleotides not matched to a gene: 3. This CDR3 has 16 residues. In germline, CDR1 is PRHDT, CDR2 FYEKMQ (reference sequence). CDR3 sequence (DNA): TGTGCCAGCAGCTTAGGGGACAGGGGTGGCAAAAACATTCAGTACTTC. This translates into CASSLGDRGGKNIQYF.

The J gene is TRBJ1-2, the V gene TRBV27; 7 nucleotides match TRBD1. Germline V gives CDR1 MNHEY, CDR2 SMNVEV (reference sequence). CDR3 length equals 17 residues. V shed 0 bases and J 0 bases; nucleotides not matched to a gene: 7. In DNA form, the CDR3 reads TGTGCCAGCAGTTTATCAGGGGGCGCCGGGGCTAACTATGGCTACACCTTC. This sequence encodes CASSLSGGAGANYGYTF.

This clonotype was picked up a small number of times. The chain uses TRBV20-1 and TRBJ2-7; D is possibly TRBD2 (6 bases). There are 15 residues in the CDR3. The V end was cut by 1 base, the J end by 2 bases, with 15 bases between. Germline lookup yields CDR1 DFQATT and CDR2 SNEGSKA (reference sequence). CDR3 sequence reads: CSARGSRDSPYEQYF. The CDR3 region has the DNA TGCAGTGCTAGAGGCTCCCGGGACTCCCCCTACGAGCAGTACTTC.

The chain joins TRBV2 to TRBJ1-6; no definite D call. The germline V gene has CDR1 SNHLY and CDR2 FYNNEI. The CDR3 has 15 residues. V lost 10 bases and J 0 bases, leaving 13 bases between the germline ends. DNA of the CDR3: TGTGCCACCTTGACCGAAAGCTCCTATAATTCACCCCTCCACTTT. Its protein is CATLTESSYNSPLHF.

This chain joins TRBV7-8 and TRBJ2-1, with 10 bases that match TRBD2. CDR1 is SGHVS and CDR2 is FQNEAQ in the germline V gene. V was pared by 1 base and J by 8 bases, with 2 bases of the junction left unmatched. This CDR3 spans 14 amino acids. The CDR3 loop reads CASSLGTSGHEQFF. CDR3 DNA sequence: TGTGCCAGCAGCTTAGGGACTAGCGGACATGAGCAGTTCTTC.

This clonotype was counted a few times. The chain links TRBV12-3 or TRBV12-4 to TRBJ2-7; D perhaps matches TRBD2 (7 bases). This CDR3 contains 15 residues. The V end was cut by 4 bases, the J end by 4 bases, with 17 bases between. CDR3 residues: CASSWGGMGYYEQYF. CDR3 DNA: TGTGCCAGCAGTTGGGGGGGCATGGGGTATTACGAGCAGTACTTC.